This T cell receptor (beta chain) was observed in a study of response to subunit inactivated influenza vaccine. TCRdb called the RT-PCR reads again in MiXCR, with one record for every CDR3 protein. The sample has a few hundred thousand distinct CDR3 sequences; around 9.9% are singletons. The CDR3 is made up of 14 amino acids. V was clipped by 1 base and J by 4 bases, with 11 bases between them. Germline V gene sequence: CDR1 SGHKS, CDR2 YYEKEE (reference sequence). This clonotype was counted ten times or more. What it binds is not known. Regarding the study as a whole: The authors suggested that few new T cells are recruited per seasonal influenza vaccination.

This sequence was found in a man aged 50 to 60 who received an inactivated influenza vaccine. This chain links TRBV5-5 with TRBJ1-1, with no clear D. This specimen consisted of PBMCs from blood, obtained 40 to 50 days after vaccination. This CDR3 is CASSLFLVGTEAFF. The CDR3 DNA reads as TGTGCCAGCAGCTTGTTTCTAGTGGGCACTGAAGCTTTCTTT.